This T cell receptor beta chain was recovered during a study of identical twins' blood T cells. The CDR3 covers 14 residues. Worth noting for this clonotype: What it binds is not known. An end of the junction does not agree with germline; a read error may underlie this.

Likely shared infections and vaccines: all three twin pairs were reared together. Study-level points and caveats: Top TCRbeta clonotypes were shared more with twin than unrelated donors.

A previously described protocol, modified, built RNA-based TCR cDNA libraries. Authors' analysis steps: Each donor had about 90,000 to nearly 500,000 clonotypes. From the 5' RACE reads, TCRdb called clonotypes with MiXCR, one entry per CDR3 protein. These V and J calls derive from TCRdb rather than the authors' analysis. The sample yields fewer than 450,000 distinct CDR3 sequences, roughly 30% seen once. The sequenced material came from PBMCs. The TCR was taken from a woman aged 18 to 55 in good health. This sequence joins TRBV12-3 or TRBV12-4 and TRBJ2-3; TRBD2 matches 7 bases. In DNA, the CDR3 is TGTACCAGCAGTTCCCGGACTAGTTCAGATGCGCAGTATTTT. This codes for CTSSSRTSSDAQYF.